This T cell receptor (beta chain) was captured by sequencing in a study of blood T cell repertoires in COVID-19. The wider study: Samples of COVID-19 (acute and convalescent) were obtained from the United States, Italy and Spain.

This CDR3 is built from 15 residues. The germline V gene encodes CDR1 SGHNT and CDR2 YYREEE (reference sequence). V dropped 5 bases and J dropped 2; count of bases not matched to a gene: 4. Some clones are missing from TCRdb's copy, which holds only in-frame ones; the method was immunoSEQ multiplex PCR. The repertoire has about 380,000 clones, around 85% of them found once; the top ten carry around 3.4%. The chain recombines TRBV5-4 with TRBJ2-3, with 11 bases lining up with TRBD2. This TCR derives from a woman aged 18-35 years with acute or convalescent COVID-19. The sequenced sample was peripheral blood. CDR3 loop: CASRSSGRNTDTQYF. The CDR3 DNA follows: TGTGCCAGCAGGTCTAGCGGGAGGAACACAGATACGCAGTATTTT.